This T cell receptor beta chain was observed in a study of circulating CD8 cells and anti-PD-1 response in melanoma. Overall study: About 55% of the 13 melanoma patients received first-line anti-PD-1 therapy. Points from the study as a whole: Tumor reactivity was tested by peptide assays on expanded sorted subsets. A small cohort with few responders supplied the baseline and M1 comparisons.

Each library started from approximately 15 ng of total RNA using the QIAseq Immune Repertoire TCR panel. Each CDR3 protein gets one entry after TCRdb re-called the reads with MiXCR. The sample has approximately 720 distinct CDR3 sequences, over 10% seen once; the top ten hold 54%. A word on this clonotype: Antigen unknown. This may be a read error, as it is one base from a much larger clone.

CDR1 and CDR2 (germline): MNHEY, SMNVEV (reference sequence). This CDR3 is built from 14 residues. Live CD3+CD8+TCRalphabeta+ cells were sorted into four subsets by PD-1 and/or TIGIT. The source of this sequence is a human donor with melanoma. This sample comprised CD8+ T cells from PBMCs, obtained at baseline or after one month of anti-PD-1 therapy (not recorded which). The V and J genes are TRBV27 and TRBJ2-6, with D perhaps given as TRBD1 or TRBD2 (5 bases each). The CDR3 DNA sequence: TGTGCCAGCAGTTATGGGGCCGGGGCCAACGTCCCGACTTTC. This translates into CASSYGAGANVPTF.